Presented here are 27 T cell receptor beta chains from one specimen sequenced in a study of control samples from healthy donors and cancer patients. Assay used: immunoSEQ multiplex PCR; TCRdb lists only in-frame clones, some missing. The data contain 100,000 to 150,000 clones, more than 75% of them singletons. The sample comprised blood. Receptors originate from a man between 60 and 70 years old in good health.

The V and J genes are TRBV7-3 and TRBJ2-3; no clear D. There are 14 residues in the CDR3. The germline V gene has CDR1 SGHTA and CDR2 FQGTGA. Trimming shortened V by 0 bases and J by 4 bases, and 8 bases separated the two germline ends. CDR3 loop: CASSLTTPADTQYF. CDR3 nucleotide sequence: TGTGCCAGCAGCTTAACGACACCAGCAGATACGCAGTATTTT.

CDR3 sequence: CASSQDLGRLNSPLHF. CDR3 nucleotide sequence: TGTGCCAGCAGCCAAGATTTGGGTCGCCTCAATTCACCCCTCCACTTT. The genes are TRBV3-1 (or the pseudogene TRBV3-2) and TRBJ1-6; D unresolved. The germline V gene has CDR1 LGHDT and CDR2 YNNKEL (reference sequence). The CDR3 contains 16 residues. Trimming removed 0 bases from V and 7 bases from J, with 13 bases in between.

This chain links TRBV9 with TRBJ2-3; 15 bases fit TRBD2. The CDR3 covers 21 residues. J was trimmed by 4 bases and V by 0 bases; bases with no gene match: 15. Per germline, CDR1 SGDLS and CDR2 YYNGEE. This CDR3 reads CASSVALSAGTSGGTADTQYF. CDR3 nucleotide sequence: TGTGCCAGCAGCGTAGCCCTCTCTGCCGGGACTAGCGGGGGGACCGCAGATACGCAGTATTTT.

The rearrangement links TRBV7-9 to TRBJ2-1; D call uncertain. The CDR3 consists of 13 residues. Germline assignment: CDR1 SEHNR and CDR2 FQNEAQ (reference sequence). Deletions cut 3 bases from V and 6 bases from J, with 9 bases between. CDR3 in amino acids: CASSFFTVNEQFF. Written as DNA, the CDR3 is TGTGCCAGCAGCTTTTTCACGGTCAATGAGCAGTTCTTC.

The gene calls are TRBV7-9 and TRBJ2-7, with 10 bases fitting TRBD1. The CDR3 loop spans 16 amino acids. The ends lost 1 base at V and 2 bases at J; junction bases unmatched: 5. Germline CDR1 SEHNR, CDR2 FQNEAQ (reference sequence). For the CDR3, the DNA is TGTGCCAGCAGCTTAGGGGGACAGGGGAAAGCCTACGAGCAGTACTTC. Translated: CASSLGGQGKAYEQYF.

The V gene is TRBV30, the J gene TRBJ1-2, with 7 bases matching TRBD1. CDR3 size: 13 residues. CDR1 and CDR2 (germline): GTSNPN, SVGIG (reference sequence). Losses at the gene ends were 4 bases for V and 8 bases for J; bases not matched to a gene: 10. The chain's CDR3 is CAWIGQALGGYTF. The DNA of the CDR3 is TGTGCCTGGATAGGACAGGCCTTGGGGGGCTACACCTTC.

The chain carries TRBV30 and TRBJ1-1; a possible D gene is TRBD1 (5 bases). The length of the CDR3 is 15 residues. Germline V gene sequence: CDR1 GTSNPN, CDR2 SVGIG (reference sequence). The V gene lost 0 bases and the J gene lost 9 bases, with 20 bases spanning the gap. CDR3 sequence reads: CAWSVTMVGQGQAFF. Here the CDR3 DNA reads TGTGCCTGGAGTGTTACAATGGTGGGGCAGGGACAAGCTTTCTTT.

The gene calls are TRBV25-1 and TRBJ1-4; D is ambiguous. The CDR3 is 14 amino acids. V lost 2 bases, J lost 5 bases, and 9 bases lay in between. Germline CDR1 reads MGHDK; CDR2 reads SYGVNS. The CDR3 DNA reads as TGTGCCAGCAGTGAAGGCGTCGGGAATGAAAAACTGTTTTTT. Translating gives CASSEGVGNEKLFF. Filled out from reference TRBV25-1 and TRBJ1-4, the complete variable domain reads EADIYQTPRYLVIGTGKKITLECSQTMGHDKMYWYQQDPGMELHLIHYSYGVNSTEKGDLSSESTVSRIRTEHFPLTLESARPSHTSQYLCASSEGVGNEKLFFGSGTQLSVL.

The J gene is TRBJ1-2, the V gene TRBV25-1; D is unclear. Trimming stripped 3 bases from V and 3 bases from J, with 20 bases between. The CDR3 is 17 amino acids. CDR1 is MGHDK and CDR2 is SYGVNS in the germline V gene. The CDR3 bases are TGTGCCAGCAGTGACCTCTTCGGCTCCGGGGAGGACTATGGCTACACCTTC. This sequence encodes CASSDLFGSGEDYGYTF.

The rearrangement links TRBV28 to TRBJ1-1; D is possibly TRBD1 (5 bases). Trimming pared 6 bases from V and 4 bases from J, leaving 15 bases between. The CDR3 totals 14 residues. CDR1 is MDHEN and CDR2 is SYDVKM in the germline V gene. The CDR3 reads CASRGELISTEAFF. CDR3 DNA sequence: TGTGCCAGCAGGGGGGAATTGATAAGCACTGAAGCTTTCTTT.

This clone has a single count. This chain joins TRBV2 and TRBJ1-4; tentatively, D is TRBD1 (5 bases). CDR1 and CDR2 (germline): SNHLY, FYNNEI. This CDR3 comprises 14 residues. Trimming shortened V by 4 bases and J by 8 bases, and 14 bases separated the two germline ends. DNA for the CDR3: TGTGCCAGCAGTGGACAGCCCACAAGGGAAAAACTGTTTTTT. Its translation is CASSGQPTREKLFF.

The rearrangement links TRBV2 to TRBJ1-6; 9 bases line up with TRBD1. Per germline, CDR1 SNHLY and CDR2 FYNNEI. This CDR3 has 14 amino acids. Trimming removed 6 bases from V and 9 bases from J; junction bases left unmatched: 6. CDR3 loop: CASSGQGTGSPLHF. The CDR3 bases are TGTGCCAGCAGCGGACAGGGGACGGGTTCACCCCTCCACTTT.

In DNA, the CDR3 is TGCGCCAGCAGCTTGATGACGGATCAGCCCCAGCATTTT. Translated: CASSLMTDQPQHF. The rearrangement joins TRBV5-1 to TRBJ1-5, with D unclear. Trimming took off 1 base at V and 5 bases at J, with 7 bases between the two ends. Germline CDR1 and CDR2: SGHRS and YFSETQ. The CDR3 covers 13 residues.

The chain recombines TRBV27 with TRBJ1-5; D may be TRBD1 (5 bases). Germline CDR1 MNHEY, CDR2 SMNVEV (reference sequence). CDR3 size: 15 residues. V dropped 3 bases and J dropped 3 bases, with 12 bases sitting between them. CDR3 nucleotides: TGTGCCAGCAGTTTTGGTCGGGGGGACAATCAGCCCCAGCATTTT. It is translated as CASSFGRGDNQPQHF.

Here the CDR3 DNA reads TGCGCCAGCAGCTGGGGACAGGCGACAGAAGGATCACCCCTCCACTTT. Translation: CASSWGQATEGSPLHF. The gene calls are TRBV5-1 and TRBJ1-6; 8 bases match TRBD1. CDR1 SGHRS and CDR2 YFSETQ come from the germline V gene. With 3 bases clipped from V and 10 bases from J, the junction kept 12 bases outside the gene matches. The CDR3 loop spans 16 amino acids.

The chain recombines TRBV5-3 with TRBJ1-1; D ambiguous. TRBV5-3 is designated an ORF whose function remains uncertain. Deletions cut 0 bases from V and 0 bases from J, with 9 bases between. This CDR3 contains 15 residues. The CDR3 sequence: CARSLAPGMNTEAFF. Written as DNA, the CDR3 is TGTGCCAGAAGCTTGGCGCCGGGCATGAACACTGAAGCTTTCTTT.

The chain combines TRBV15 with TRBJ1-6; 9 positions agree with TRBD1. CDR3 length: 15 amino acids. The germline CDR1 and CDR2 sequences are LNHNV and YYDKDF (reference sequence). The trim removed 5 bases at V and 7 bases at J, leaving 6 bases unmatched. The CDR3 loop is CATSGGTGMNSPLHF. CDR3 in DNA: TGTGCCACCAGCGGAGGGACAGGGATGAATTCACCCCTCCACTTT.

This clone was seen more than once but under ten times. J is TRBJ2-5 and V is TRBV7-2, with D perhaps TRBD1 (5 bases). Germline-derived CDR1 and CDR2 are SGHTA and FQGNSA. The CDR3 covers 14 residues. V shed 6 bases and J shed 2 bases, with 13 bases lying between them. In nucleotides, the CDR3 is TGTGCCAGCAGTTATACAGGACCTCAAGAGACCCAGTACTTC. This encodes CASSYTGPQETQYF.

In this sample, this clone turned up once. V gene TRBV27 combines with J gene TRBJ1-5; 12 bases line up with TRBD1. CDR3 length: 15 residues. Per the germline V gene, CDR1 is MNHEY and CDR2 is SMNVEV (reference sequence). Trimming at V came to 6 bases and at J to 6 bases, leaving 6 bases not matched to a gene. The CDR3 protein is CASSLGQGAFQPQHF. CDR3 DNA sequence: TGTGCCAGCAGCCTGGGACAGGGGGCCTTTCAGCCCCAGCATTTT.

The rearrangement uses TRBV4-2 and TRBJ2-2, with 10 bases fitting TRBD2. The trim removed 3 bases at V and 1 base at J, leaving 14 bases unmatched. Germline V gives CDR1 LGHNA, CDR2 YNFKEQ. The CDR3 totals 20 residues. The CDR3 loop is CASSQKAASGGQRNTGELFF. The DNA of the CDR3 is TGTGCCAGCAGCCAGAAGGCGGCTAGCGGGGGACAAAGGAACACCGGGGAGCTGTTTTTT.

This clone has only one observation. This chain links TRBV18 with TRBJ1-3; no clear D gene. This CDR3 comprises 14 residues. Germline V gene data show CDR1 as KGHSH and CDR2 as LQKENI. V lost 2 bases and J lost 4, with 9 bases in between. This CDR3 is CASSPGFSGNTIYF. CDR3 sequence (DNA): TGTGCCAGCTCACCAGGGTTTTCAGGAAACACCATATATTTT. Looking up the rest from reference TRBV18 and TRBJ1-3 gives the full variable domain: NAGVMQNPRHLVRRRGQEARLRCSPMKGHSHVYWYRQLPEEGLKFMVYLQKENIIDESGMPKERFSAEFPKEGPSILRIQQVVRGDSAAYFCASSPGFSGNTIYFGEGSWLTVV.

This chain joins TRBV7-2 and TRBJ1-1, with D perhaps TRBD1 (5 bases). The CDR3 is 15 residues long. Germline assignment: CDR1 SGHTA and CDR2 FQGNSA. With 5 bases removed from V and 3 bases from J, the gap between germline ends came to 16 bases. In DNA form, the CDR3 reads TGTGCCAGCAGCCCCTACAAGGGCAGGGACACTGAAGCTTTCTTT. It translates to CASSPYKGRDTEAFF.

The V and J genes are TRBV11-1 and TRBJ2-7, with 7 bases aligning to TRBD1. Trimming removed 1 base from V and 2 bases from J; junction bases left unmatched: 5. This CDR3 spans 15 amino acids. CDR1 is SGHAT, CDR2 FQDESV, per germline (reference sequence). CDR3 amino acids: CASSLDRGETYEQYF. DNA for the CDR3: TGTGCCAGCAGCTTAGACAGGGGCGAAACCTACGAGCAGTACTTC.

The chain combines TRBV27 with TRBJ1-1; 7 nucleotides line up with TRBD1. Trimming took 0 bases from V and 11 from J; bases not matched to a gene: 3. Germline V CDR1 and CDR2: MNHEY, SMNVEV (reference sequence). CDR3 length: 12 amino acids. The CDR3 is CASSLSGTAAFF. The CDR3 DNA sequence: TGTGCCAGCAGTTTATCGGGGACAGCGGCTTTCTTT.

The rearrangement uses TRBV28 and TRBJ1-3, with D maybe TRBD1 (6 bases). The CDR3 covers 15 residues. Germline V CDR1 and CDR2: MDHEN, SYDVKM. Trimming pared 1 base from V and 6 bases from J, leaving 13 bases between. CDR3: CASSLSQGTVNTIYF. Written as DNA, the CDR3 is TGTGCCAGCAGTTTATCCCAGGGGACGGTAAACACCATATATTTT.

This rearrangement joins TRBV18 to TRBJ1-2; TRBD1 aligns across 12 bases. The CDR3 length is 17 residues. V trimming: 3 bases; J trimming: 4 bases; junction bases outside the gene matches: 9. Germline V CDR1 and CDR2: KGHSH, LQKENI. CDR3: CASSPEGTGGLFYGYTF. The CDR3 nucleotides read TGTGCCAGCTCACCGGAAGGGACAGGGGGCTTGTTCTATGGCTACACCTTC. Supplemented by reference TRBV18 and TRBJ1-2, the full variable domain reads NAGVMQNPRHLVRRRGQEARLRCSPMKGHSHVYWYRQLPEEGLKFMVYLQKENIIDESGMPKERFSAEFPKEGPSILRIQQVVRGDSAAYFCASSPEGTGGLFYGYTFGSGTRLTVV.

The gene calls are TRBV18 and TRBJ1-4; D unresolved. The CDR3 has 14 amino acids. Per the germline V gene, CDR1 is KGHSH and CDR2 is LQKENI. V was clipped by 2 bases and J by 8 bases, with 12 bases between them. CDR3: CASSPESRREKLFF. CDR3 nucleotide sequence: TGTGCCAGCTCACCAGAGTCCAGGCGGGAAAAACTGTTTTTT.